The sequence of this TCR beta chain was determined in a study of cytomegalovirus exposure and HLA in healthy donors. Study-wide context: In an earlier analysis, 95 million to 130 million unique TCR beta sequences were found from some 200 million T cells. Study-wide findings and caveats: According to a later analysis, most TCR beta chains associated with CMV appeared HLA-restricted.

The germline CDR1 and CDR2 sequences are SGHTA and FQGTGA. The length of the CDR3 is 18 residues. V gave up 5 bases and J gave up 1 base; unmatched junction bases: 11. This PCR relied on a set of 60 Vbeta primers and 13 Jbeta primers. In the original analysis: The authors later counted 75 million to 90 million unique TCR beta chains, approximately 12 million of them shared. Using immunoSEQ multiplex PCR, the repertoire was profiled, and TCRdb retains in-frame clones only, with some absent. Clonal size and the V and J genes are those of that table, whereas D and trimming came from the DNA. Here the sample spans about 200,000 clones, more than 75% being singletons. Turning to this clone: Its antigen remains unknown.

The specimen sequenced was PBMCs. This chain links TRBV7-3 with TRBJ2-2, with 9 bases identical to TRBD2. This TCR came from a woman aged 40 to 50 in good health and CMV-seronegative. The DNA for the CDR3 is TGTGCCAGCAGCCCGGATCCTCTAGCGGGAAAGAACACCGGGGAGCTGTTTTTT. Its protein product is CASSPDPLAGKNTGELFF.